Sequencing of this T cell receptor beta chain was carried out in a study of T cell repertoires in cytomegalovirus infection. Background on the study: From public TCR beta signatures came an indication of both CMV infection and matching HLA type. Findings and caveats of the study: CMV-specific HLA-C-restricted TCR beta clonotypes dominated the ex vivo response.

Germline V gene lookup returns CDR1 SGHTA and CDR2 FQGNSA. The CDR3 runs 17 residues. The J segment lost 3 bases and the V segment lost 5 bases, leaving 11 bases of the junction unmatched. TCRdb recomputed calls from the reads with MiXCR, one row per CDR3 protein. The table records approximately 180,000 distinct CDR3 sequences, 17% of them present only once. This clonotype occurred many times. What it binds is not known. The receptor was isolated from a human donor in good health (CMV status not recorded). Some clones in this sample may be carry-over from other donors' samples. The rearrangement joins TRBV7-2 to TRBJ2-3; 10 bases line up with TRBD1. Input material: CD8+ T cells from PBMCs. The chain's CDR3 is CASSQDRQGAITDTQYF. As DNA, the CDR3 is TGTGCCAGCAGCCAAGACCGACAGGGGGCTATAACAGATACGCAGTATTTT.